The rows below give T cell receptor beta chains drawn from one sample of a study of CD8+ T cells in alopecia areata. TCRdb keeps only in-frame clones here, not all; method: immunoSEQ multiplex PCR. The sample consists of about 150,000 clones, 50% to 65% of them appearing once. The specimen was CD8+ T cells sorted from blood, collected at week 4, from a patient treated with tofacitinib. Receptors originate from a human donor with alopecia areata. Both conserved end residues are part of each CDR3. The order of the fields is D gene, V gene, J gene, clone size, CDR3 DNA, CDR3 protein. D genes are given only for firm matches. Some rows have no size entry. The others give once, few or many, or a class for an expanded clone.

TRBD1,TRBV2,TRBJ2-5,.,TGTGCCAGGGGGGACAGCCAAGAGACCCAGTACTTC,CARGDSQETQYF
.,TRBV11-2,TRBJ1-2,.,TGTGCCAGCAGCCTAAATCCGGTCCATGGCTACACCTTC,CASSLNPVHGYTF
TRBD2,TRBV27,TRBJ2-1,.,TGTGCCAGCAGTTTGCTAGCGGGGGCCTACAATGAGCAGTTCTTC,CASSLLAGAYNEQFF
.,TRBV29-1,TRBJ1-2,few,TGCAGCGTTGGGGGGATAACTAAGTATGGCTACACCTTC,CSVGGITKYGYTF
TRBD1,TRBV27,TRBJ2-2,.,TGTGCCAGCAGTTTAGATGACAGGGGGATGAGAACCGGGGAGCTGTTTTTT,CASSLDDRGMRTGELFF
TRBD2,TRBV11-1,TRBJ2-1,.,TGTGCCAGCAGCTTCCGGGAGGGCAATGAGCAGTTCTTC,CASSFREGNEQFF
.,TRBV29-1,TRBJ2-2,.,TGCAGCGTCTATGGAGACACCGGGGAGCTGTTTTTT,CSVYGDTGELFF
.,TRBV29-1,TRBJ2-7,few,TGCAGCGTTGAACAGGGCTCCTACGAGCAGTACTTC,CSVEQGSYEQYF
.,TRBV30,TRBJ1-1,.,TGTGCCTGGAGTGAATTGAACACTGAAGCTTTCTTT,CAWSELNTEAFF
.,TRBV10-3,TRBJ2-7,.,TGTGCGGCCGGCCAGGGGACATCCTACGAGCAGTACTTC,CAAGQGTSYEQYF
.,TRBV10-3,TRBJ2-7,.,TGTGCCATCTCCTACAGTTCTAACTACGAGCAGTACTTC,CAISYSSNYEQYF
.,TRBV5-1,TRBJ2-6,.,TGCGCCAGCAGTTCCGGACAGATAAACTCTGGGGCCAACGTCCTGACTTTC,CASSSGQINSGANVLTF
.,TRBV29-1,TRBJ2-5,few,TGCAGCGTTGCAGGGGCCGGTCGGGAGACCCAGTACTTC,CSVAGAGRETQYF
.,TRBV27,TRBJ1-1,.,TGTGCCAGCAGTTTATCCCCCCGCGAGGTGGGACACACTGAAGCTTTCTTT,CASSLSPREVGHTEAFF
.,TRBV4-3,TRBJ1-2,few,TGCGCCAGCAGCCCGGGAAGGGCGACGGATGGCTACACCTTC,CASSPGRATDGYTF
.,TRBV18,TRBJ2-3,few,TGTGCCAGCTCACCCGCAGATACGCAGTATTTT,CASSPADTQYF
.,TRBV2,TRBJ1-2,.,TGTGCCAGCAGTGTGACAGACGCTAACTATGGCTACACCTTC,CASSVTDANYGYTF
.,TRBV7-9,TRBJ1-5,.,TGTGCCAGCAGCCCCCCTAGCGCTGATCAGCCCCAGCATTTT,CASSPPSADQPQHF
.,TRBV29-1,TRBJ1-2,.,TGCAGCGTTGTGGGGGGGATCTTCTATGGCTACACCTTC,CSVVGGIFYGYTF
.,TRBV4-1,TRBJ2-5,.,TGCGCCAGCAGCCAAGATACGGAGGAGACCCAGTACTTC,CASSQDTEETQYF
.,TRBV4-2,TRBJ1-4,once,TGTGCCAGCAGCCAAGGCTTAAGACTGTTTTTT,CASSQGLRLFF
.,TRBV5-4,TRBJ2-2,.,TGTGCCAGCAGCTTGGCGACAGCCACCAACACCGGGGAGCTGTTTTTT,CASSLATATNTGELFF
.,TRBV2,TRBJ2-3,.,TGTGCCAACAGGGACGGCACAGATACGCAGTATTTT,CANRDGTDTQYF
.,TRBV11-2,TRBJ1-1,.,TGTGCCAGCAGCTTAGATCTGGGGGGTGAAGCTTTCTTT,CASSLDLGGEAFF
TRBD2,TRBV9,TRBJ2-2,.,TGTGCCAGCAGCGTAGACGGGGGGGCCCCCACCGGGGAGCTGTTTTTT,CASSVDGGAPTGELFF
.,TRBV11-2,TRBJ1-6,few,TGTGCCAGCAGCCCCAGCGAGGTACCCCTCCACTTT,CASSPSEVPLHF
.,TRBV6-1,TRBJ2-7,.,TGTGCCAGCAGTGAAGGGACAGATCCGTCCTACGAGCAGTACTTC,CASSEGTDPSYEQYF
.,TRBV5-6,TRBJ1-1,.,TGTGCCAGCAGCTTGGGCACTGAAGCTTTCTTT,CASSLGTEAFF
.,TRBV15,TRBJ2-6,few,TGTGCCACCAGCAGACAGGGGTCTGGGGCCAACGTCCTGACTTTC,CATSRQGSGANVLTF
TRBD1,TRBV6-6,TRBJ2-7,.,TGTGCCAGCAGTTACTCGGACAGGGGGTCGTCCTACGAGCAGTACTTC,CASSYSDRGSSYEQYF
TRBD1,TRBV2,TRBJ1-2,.,TGTGCCAGCAGGGGGTCAGGGGGCCGTCTTTTCTATGGCTACACCTTC,CASRGSGGRLFYGYTF
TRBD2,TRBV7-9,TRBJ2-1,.,TGTGCCAGCAGACCATCTAGCGGGGTTAGCAATGAGCAGTTCTTC,CASRPSSGVSNEQFF
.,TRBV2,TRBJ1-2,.,TGTGCCAGCAGTGAAAGTCCCCGGGGAATCAACTATGGCTACACCTTC,CASSESPRGINYGYTF
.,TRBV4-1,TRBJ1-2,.,TGCGCCAGCAGCCAAGTTCGACTTTCGCTGGGTGGCTACACCTTC,CASSQVRLSLGGYTF
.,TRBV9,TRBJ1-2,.,TGTGCCAGCAGCATGGGAGGGGCGGTTAACTATGGCTACACCTTC,CASSMGGAVNYGYTF
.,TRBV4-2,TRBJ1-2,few,TGTGCCAGCAGCCAAGGGGGGTTCTATGGCTACACCTTC,CASSQGGFYGYTF
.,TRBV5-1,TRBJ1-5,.,TGCGCCAGCAGCTTGGAGGCAGGGGGCAATCAGCCCCAGCATTTT,CASSLEAGGNQPQHF
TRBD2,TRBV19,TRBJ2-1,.,TGTGCCACCAGCAGCGGGGACTACAATGAGCAGTTCTTC,CATSSGDYNEQFF
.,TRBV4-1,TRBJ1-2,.,TGCGCCAGCAGCCAAGGAGGGCGGCAGGATGGCTACACCTTC,CASSQGGRQDGYTF
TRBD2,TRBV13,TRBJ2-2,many,TGTGCCAGCAGCCCGCTAGGGAGGGAACCGTACACCGGGGAGCTGTTTTTT,CASSPLGREPYTGELFF